These 10 T cell receptor beta chains originate from one sample sequenced in a study of technical replicates of blood from a few donors. TCRdb keeps only in-frame clones here, not all; method: immunoSEQ multiplex PCR. The sample records approximately 78,000 clones, roughly 92% being singletons. The sequencing sample was made of T cells isolated from PBMCs. Source of these receptors: a human donor in good health.

The chain recombines TRBV4-1 with TRBJ2-7, with a possible D match to TRBD1 (5 bases). This CDR3 contains 16 residues. V gave up 1 base and J gave up 4 bases, with 17 bases separating them. Germline CDR1 is MGHRA and CDR2 is YSYEKL. This CDR3 is CASSQGFETAYYEQYF. The CDR3 DNA reads as TGCGCCAGCAGCCAAGGTTTCGAGACAGCCTATTACGAGCAGTACTTC.

The chain links TRBV15 to TRBJ2-6; D might be TRBD2 (5 bases). This CDR3 contains 13 residues. The germline gives CDR1 LNHNV, CDR2 YYDKDF (reference sequence). The V end lost 7 bases, the J end lost 2 bases, and 6 bases lay between the germline ends. The CDR3 region is CATTGAGANVLTF. CDR3 DNA sequence: TGTGCCACCACCGGGGCTGGGGCCAACGTCCTGACTTTC.

This clone was detected only a few times. CDR3 in amino acids: CASRGQGQTEAFF. DNA of the CDR3: TGCGCCAGCAGGGGACAGGGTCAGACTGAAGCTTTCTTT. J is TRBJ1-1 and V is TRBV4-1, with 9 positions matching TRBD1. CDR3 length equals 13 residues. CDR1 is MGHRA, CDR2 YSYEKL, per germline. The J segment lost 5 bases and the V segment lost 6 bases, leaving 4 bases of the junction unmatched.

The rearrangement uses TRBV2 and TRBJ2-3; TRBD2 might be the D (6 bases). Germline V gene lookup returns CDR1 SNHLY and CDR2 FYNNEI. This CDR3 region has 14 residues. The V and J ends lost 8 bases and 3 bases respectively, with 15 bases between them. CDR3 protein: CASHPRERTDTQYF. The CDR3 DNA reads as TGTGCCAGCCACCCACGGGAGCGGACAGATACGCAGTATTTT.

The chain couples TRBV5-4 to TRBJ1-4; unclear D gene. Germline CDR1 and CDR2: SGHNT and YYREEE (reference sequence). The CDR3 loop spans 13 amino acids. V was shortened by 1 base and J by 14 bases, with 15 bases between the two germline ends. CDR3 nucleotide sequence: TGTGCCAGCAGCTTGACTCAAGTTAGAAGCCTGTTTTTT. Translating it yields CASSLTQVRSLFF.

This clone was seen once. The chain recombines TRBV7-2 with TRBJ2-1; 13 bases agree with TRBD2. Trimming at V came to 1 base and at J to 6 bases, leaving 9 bases not matched to a gene. The CDR3 loop spans 18 amino acids. Looked up from germline, CDR1 is SGHTA and CDR2 is FQGNSA. CDR3 DNA: TGTGCCAGCAGCTTAGAACTAGCGGGAGGGCCACTCGGCAATGAGCAGTTCTTC. The encoded protein is CASSLELAGGPLGNEQFF.

The chain combines TRBV7-8 with TRBJ1-5; maybe TRBD1 (5 bases). This CDR3 has 14 amino acids. Trimming removed 5 bases at V and 5 bases at J, with 13 bases between. Germline V gene lookup returns CDR1 SGHVS and CDR2 FQNEAQ. The CDR3 reads CASSSQSQDQPQHF. CDR3 in DNA: TGTGCCAGCAGCAGCCAATCACAGGATCAGCCCCAGCATTTT.

The chain employs TRBV4-3 and TRBJ2-1; D not resolved. The germline gives CDR1 LGHNA, CDR2 YSLEER. V lost 2 bases to trimming and J lost 7 bases, with 12 bases between them. This CDR3 has 14 residues. As DNA, the CDR3 is TGCGCCAGCAGCCAAAATCCGGGTAGGAATGAGCAGTTCTTC. This encodes CASSQNPGRNEQFF.

The V and J genes are TRBV5-1 and TRBJ2-3, with 7 bases aligning to TRBD1. V was clipped by 6 bases and J by 3 bases; unmatched bases: 13. The CDR3 has 16 residues. Germline lookup yields CDR1 SGHRS and CDR2 YFSETQ. Here the CDR3 reads CASTLDRALLTDTQYF. The CDR3 DNA follows: TGCGCCAGCACGTTAGACAGGGCCCTTTTAACAGATACGCAGTATTTT.

The V and J genes are TRBV4-3 and TRBJ2-7; TRBD2 is a possible D gene (6 bases). Germline CDR1 is LGHNA and CDR2 is YSLEER. The CDR3 has 18 residues. Between the trimmed V and J ends, which lost 2 bases and 0 bases, there was a span of 20 bases. DNA of the CDR3: TGCGCCAGCAGCCAATTCCCCACCCAGGGAGGATTCTCCTACGAGCAGTACTTC. Translation gives CASSQFPTQGGFSYEQYF.